The rows below give T cell receptor beta chains drawn from one sample of a study of shared clonotypes between healthy human individuals. TCRdb's table, derived via immunoSEQ multiplex PCR, lists solely in-frame clones and lacks some. The sample carries approximately 2.5 million clones, roughly 93% recorded once. Specimen: naive CD4+ T cells from PBMCs. These receptors were collected from a man younger than 35 in good health. Some clones in this sample may be carry-over from other donors' samples. Each CDR3 is given with its conserved first and last residue. Fields, in order: J gene, clone size, D gene, V gene, CDR3 DNA, CDR3 protein. A D gene is named only where the DNA matches it firmly. Only some rows state a clone size, as once, few, many or a class for expanded clones.

j_call: TRBJ2-7
clone_size: -
d_call: TRBD1
v_call: TRBV6-1
cdr3_nt: TGTGCCGGAAGGATCCGGGACAGCTCCTACGAGCAGTACTTC
cdr3_aa: CAGRIRDSSYEQYF

j_call: TRBJ2-7
clone_size: -
d_call: TRBD1
v_call: TRBV6-5
cdr3_nt: TGTGCCAGCAGTTACTCGACAGGGGCCTACGAGCAGTACTTC
cdr3_aa: CASSYSTGAYEQYF

j_call: TRBJ2-2
clone_size: -
d_call: -
v_call: TRBV9
cdr3_nt: TGTGCCAGCAGCGTAGGGGGGCCTAGTCTGAACACCGGGGAGCTGTTTTTT
cdr3_aa: CASSVGGPSLNTGELFF

j_call: TRBJ2-7
clone_size: -
d_call: TRBD1
v_call: TRBV6-5
cdr3_nt: TGTGCCAGCAGTTACTCGGGTCAGGGGGCCTACGAGCAGTACTTC
cdr3_aa: CASSYSGQGAYEQYF

j_call: TRBJ2-4
clone_size: -
d_call: TRBD1
v_call: TRBV7-9
cdr3_nt: TGTGCCAGCAGCGGAACGACAGGGAAGGAAAACATTCAGTACTTC
cdr3_aa: CASSGTTGKENIQYF

j_call: TRBJ1-5
clone_size: -
d_call: -
v_call: TRBV7-2
cdr3_nt: TGTGCCAGCAGCTTAGGCAGGGCTCAGCCCCAGCATTTT
cdr3_aa: CASSLGRAQPQHF

j_call: TRBJ1-5
clone_size: few
d_call: TRBD1
v_call: TRBV18
cdr3_nt: TGTGCCAGCTCACTGACAGGGTTCGGCAATCAGCCCCAGCATTTT
cdr3_aa: CASSLTGFGNQPQHF

j_call: TRBJ1-5
clone_size: -
d_call: -
v_call: TRBV5-1
cdr3_nt: TGCGCCAGCAGCCTAGACCCGAATCAGCCCCAGCATTTT
cdr3_aa: CASSLDPNQPQHF

j_call: TRBJ2-5
clone_size: -
d_call: -
v_call: TRBV29-1
cdr3_nt: TGCAGCGTTGAGCAGATAGAGACCCAGTACTTC
cdr3_aa: CSVEQIETQYF

j_call: TRBJ2-7
clone_size: -
d_call: TRBD1
v_call: TRBV19
cdr3_nt: TGTGCCAGTAAAAAGGGGACAGAGGCCTACGAGCAGTACTTC
cdr3_aa: CASKKGTEAYEQYF

j_call: TRBJ2-1
clone_size: -
d_call: -
v_call: TRBV5-4
cdr3_nt: TGTGCCAGCAGCTCCCCGACTAGATCCAATGAGCAGTTCTTC
cdr3_aa: CASSSPTRSNEQFF

j_call: TRBJ1-4
clone_size: -
d_call: -
v_call: TRBV29-1
cdr3_nt: TGCAGCGTTAGGCGGACCGGAACTAATGAAAAACTGTTTTTT
cdr3_aa: CSVRRTGTNEKLFF

j_call: TRBJ2-3
clone_size: -
d_call: -
v_call: TRBV7-9
cdr3_nt: TGTGCCAGCAGCCTTGGCGGGTTAGCCCCCATACTTACAGATACGCAGTATTTT
cdr3_aa: CASSLGGLAPILTDTQYF

j_call: TRBJ2-1
clone_size: -
d_call: -
v_call: TRBV7-6
cdr3_nt: TGTGCCAGCAGCTTACCCCCGTTGGGGGAGGCCTACAATGAGCAGTTCTTC
cdr3_aa: CASSLPPLGEAYNEQFF

j_call: TRBJ1-4
clone_size: -
d_call: TRBD1
v_call: TRBV5-1
cdr3_nt: TGCGCCAGCAGCGTGACAGGGGTGAATGAAAAACTGCTTTTT
cdr3_aa: CASSVTGVNEKLLF

j_call: TRBJ1-4
clone_size: -
d_call: -
v_call: TRBV28
cdr3_nt: TGTGCCAGCATCGATTCAAGGGGTAATGAAAAACTGTTTTTT
cdr3_aa: CASIDSRGNEKLFF

j_call: TRBJ2-7
clone_size: -
d_call: TRBD1
v_call: TRBV28
cdr3_nt: TGTGCCAGCAGATCCCCAGGGACAGGGCTATCCTACGAGCAGTACTTC
cdr3_aa: CASRSPGTGLSYEQYF

j_call: TRBJ2-7
clone_size: once
d_call: -
v_call: TRBV7-8
cdr3_nt: TGTGCCAGCAGCGCATCGCCGGGATATAGCGATTACGAGCAGTACTTC
cdr3_aa: CASSASPGYSDYEQYF

j_call: TRBJ1-1
clone_size: -
d_call: -
v_call: TRBV30
cdr3_nt: TGTGCCTGGAGTAGGCAGAGCGGGGACACTGAAGCTTTCTTT
cdr3_aa: CAWSRQSGDTEAFF

j_call: TRBJ1-1
clone_size: -
d_call: -
v_call: TRBV5-1
cdr3_nt: TGCGCCAGCAGCTTCGGACAGCTTAACACTGAAGCTTTCTTT
cdr3_aa: CASSFGQLNTEAFF

j_call: TRBJ1-5
clone_size: once
d_call: -
v_call: TRBV28
cdr3_nt: TGTGCCAGCAGTTTCGCCAGGGGTATGCAGCCCCAGCATTTT
cdr3_aa: CASSFARGMQPQHF

j_call: TRBJ1-3
clone_size: -
d_call: TRBD1
v_call: TRBV6-6
cdr3_nt: TGTGCCAGCAGTGGGGACAGGGCAGGAAACACCATATATTTT
cdr3_aa: CASSGDRAGNTIYF

j_call: TRBJ2-2
clone_size: -
d_call: TRBD1
v_call: TRBV5-6
cdr3_nt: TGTGCCAGCAGCAGGGACAGGGGTTCCACCGGGGAGCTGTTTTTT
cdr3_aa: CASSRDRGSTGELFF

j_call: TRBJ2-7
clone_size: -
d_call: -
v_call: TRBV6-5
cdr3_nt: TGTGCCAGCAGTCTGCGGGGCAGCGAGCAGTACTTC
cdr3_aa: CASSLRGSEQYF

j_call: TRBJ2-5
clone_size: -
d_call: -
v_call: TRBV29-1
cdr3_nt: TGCAGCGTTGATCTCCACTCGGAGACCCAGTACTTC
cdr3_aa: CSVDLHSETQYF

j_call: TRBJ2-7
clone_size: -
d_call: -
v_call: TRBV18
cdr3_nt: TGTGCCAGCTCACCTACAGGGATCTACTACGAGCAGTACTTC
cdr3_aa: CASSPTGIYYEQYF

j_call: TRBJ2-1
clone_size: -
d_call: -
v_call: TRBV9
cdr3_nt: TGTGCCAGCAGCGTAGGTCAGACTCCCCTGGATGAGCAGTTCTTC
cdr3_aa: CASSVGQTPLDEQFF

j_call: TRBJ2-1
clone_size: -
d_call: TRBD1
v_call: TRBV18
cdr3_nt: TGTGCCAGCTCACGCGCCGGGACAGGGTCAGTTAATGAGCAGTTCTTC
cdr3_aa: CASSRAGTGSVNEQFF

j_call: TRBJ1-1
clone_size: -
d_call: -
v_call: TRBV14
cdr3_nt: TGTGCCAGCAGCCTGAGGACGTACACTGAAGCTTTCTTT
cdr3_aa: CASSLRTYTEAFF

j_call: TRBJ1-5
clone_size: -
d_call: TRBD1
v_call: TRBV5-5
cdr3_nt: TGTGCCAGCAGCTTGGCTTCTTTACAGGGGGCGCGCCAGCCCCAGCATTTT
cdr3_aa: CASSLASLQGARQPQHF

j_call: TRBJ2-1
clone_size: -
d_call: TRBD2
v_call: TRBV6-1
cdr3_nt: TGTGCCAGCAGTACACGGTGGGGGGGATCGGGGCAGTTCTTC
cdr3_aa: CASSTRWGGSGQFF

j_call: TRBJ1-2
clone_size: -
d_call: TRBD1
v_call: TRBV5-1
cdr3_nt: TGCGCCAGCAGTCGGAATACAGGGGTCCCTGGCTACACCTTC
cdr3_aa: CASSRNTGVPGYTF

j_call: TRBJ2-3
clone_size: -
d_call: TRBD2
v_call: TRBV28
cdr3_nt: TGTGCCAGCAGTTTAGGTGCGGCGGGAGGAACCACAGATACGCAGTATTTT
cdr3_aa: CASSLGAAGGTTDTQYF

j_call: TRBJ2-2
clone_size: few
d_call: TRBD1
v_call: TRBV9
cdr3_nt: TGTGCCAGCAGCCCCCGGACAGGGGACACCGGGGAGCTGTTTTTT
cdr3_aa: CASSPRTGDTGELFF

j_call: TRBJ2-1
clone_size: -
d_call: -
v_call: TRBV10-3
cdr3_nt: TGTGCCATCAGTGAGTCGGAGGGGCCGCTTTACAATGAGCAGTTCTTC
cdr3_aa: CAISESEGPLYNEQFF

j_call: TRBJ2-7
clone_size: -
d_call: TRBD1
v_call: TRBV4-1
cdr3_nt: TGCGCCAGCAGCCAACACGGGACAGGGATTTTAGACGAGCAGTACTTC
cdr3_aa: CASSQHGTGILDEQYF

j_call: TRBJ2-1
clone_size: -
d_call: TRBD2
v_call: TRBV10-3
cdr3_nt: TGTGCCATCAGTGATAGTAGCGGGGAATTGTACAATGAGCAGTTCTTC
cdr3_aa: CAISDSSGELYNEQFF

j_call: TRBJ2-5
clone_size: -
d_call: TRBD1
v_call: TRBV9
cdr3_nt: TGTGCCAGCAGCGCTACGGGACAGGGAAAGACCCAGTACTTC
cdr3_aa: CASSATGQGKTQYF

j_call: TRBJ2-7
clone_size: -
d_call: TRBD1
v_call: TRBV6-5
cdr3_nt: TGTGCCAGCAGCCCTCGACAGGGGTTCGAGCAGTACTTC
cdr3_aa: CASSPRQGFEQYF

j_call: TRBJ1-2
clone_size: -
d_call: TRBD1
v_call: TRBV6-1
cdr3_nt: TGTGCCAGCAGCGTCTCCGGGACAGCCGACTATGGCTACACCTTC
cdr3_aa: CASSVSGTADYGYTF

j_call: TRBJ2-1
clone_size: -
d_call: TRBD1
v_call: TRBV10-3
cdr3_nt: TGTGCCATCAGCAAAACAGGGGCCTCCTACAATGAGCAGTTCTTC
cdr3_aa: CAISKTGASYNEQFF

j_call: TRBJ2-7
clone_size: -
d_call: -
v_call: TRBV5-5
cdr3_nt: TGTGCCAGCAGCTTACAGGGCCCATACTATTACGAGCAGTACTTC
cdr3_aa: CASSLQGPYYYEQYF

j_call: TRBJ2-1
clone_size: -
d_call: TRBD1
v_call: TRBV6-4
cdr3_nt: TGTGCCAGCAGAGCAGGGGGCGTAAGCTCCTACAATGAGCAGTTCTTC
cdr3_aa: CASRAGGVSSYNEQFF

j_call: TRBJ1-2
clone_size: few
d_call: TRBD1
v_call: TRBV7-9
cdr3_nt: TGTGCCAGCAGCTTAGCGACAGGGCAAGGCTACACCTTC
cdr3_aa: CASSLATGQGYTF

j_call: TRBJ2-1
clone_size: -
d_call: -
v_call: TRBV4-1
cdr3_nt: TGCGCCAGCAGCCAAGTCGGCAGCTACAATGAGCAGTTCTTC
cdr3_aa: CASSQVGSYNEQFF

j_call: TRBJ2-2
clone_size: -
d_call: -
v_call: TRBV7-9
cdr3_nt: TGTGCCAGCACCACCGGGACGGGGAACACCGGGGAGCTGTTTTTT
cdr3_aa: CASTTGTGNTGELFF